This entry lists 24 T cell receptor beta chains sequenced from one sample in a study of T cells after yellow fever vaccination. TCRdb called the 5' RACE reads again in MiXCR, with one record for every CDR3 protein. The table shows about 140,000 distinct CDR3 sequences, with around 7.7% occurring only once. The sequenced sample was CD4+ T cells sorted from PBMCs, obtained 5 days after the yellow fever booster vaccination. These receptor sequences come from a man between 25 and 39 years old who received the YFV17D yellow fever vaccine.

As regards this clonotype: A single base separates this from a much larger clone, so it may be a read error. This rearrangement joins TRBV3-1 to TRBJ2-3, with 9 bases fitting TRBD2. V was clipped by 10 bases and J by 5 bases; unmatched bases: 13. Per germline, CDR1 LGHDT and CDR2 YNNKEL (reference sequence). The length of the CDR3 is 15 residues. CDR3 residues: CAISLAGVNIDTQYF. CDR3 coding DNA: TGTGCCATCAGTTTAGCGGGAGTTAATATAGATACGCAGTATTTT.

This clonotype was seen many times. The gene calls are TRBV20-1 and TRBJ2-7; 7 bases match TRBD2. J was trimmed by 5 bases and V by 0 bases; bases with no gene match: 10. Germline values: CDR1 DFQATT, CDR2 SNEGSKA (reference sequence). CDR3 length: 15 residues. CDR3 loop: CSARDPQGGQDEQYF. The CDR3 DNA follows: TGCAGTGCTAGAGACCCCCAGGGAGGGCAGGACGAGCAGTACTTC.

The chain recombines TRBV6-1 with TRBJ2-3; D call uncertain. This CDR3 is built from 16 residues. CDR1 and CDR2 (germline): MNHNS, SASEGT. Trimming cost V 10 bases and J 4 bases, with 24 bases left between them. Written as DNA, the CDR3 is TGTGCCATATCGCTGGGCCCGATAGTTCGCGCAGATACGCAGTATTTT. It yields the protein CAISLGPIVRADTQYF.

This clonotype was seen only a few times. The chain employs TRBV5-1 and TRBJ2-1; TRBD2 matches 10 bases. This CDR3 contains 15 residues. With V trimmed by 0 bases and J by 7 bases, 4 bases remained unmatched. Germline V gene data show CDR1 as SGHRS and CDR2 as YFSETQ. The CDR3 region is CASSLGHSGGNEQFF. CDR3 in DNA: TGCGCCAGCAGCTTGGGGCATAGCGGGGGGAATGAGCAGTTCTTC.

This clonotype appeared many times. The rearrangement uses TRBV25-1 and TRBJ2-7; 9 bases line up with TRBD1. The germline CDR1 and CDR2 sequences are MGHDK and SYGVNS. Trimming took 4 bases from V and 1 from J; bases not matched to a gene: 5. This CDR3 comprises 15 residues. The CDR3 protein is CASSGTGGVSYEQYF. DNA of the CDR3: TGTGCCAGCAGTGGCACAGGGGGCGTTTCCTACGAGCAGTACTTC.

This clonotype was observed at least ten times. The chain employs TRBV20-1 and TRBJ2-3, with TRBD2 matching over 11 bases. This CDR3 has 15 residues. After removal of 0 bases from V and 5 bases from J, the junction contained 4 bases not matched to a gene. The V gene's germline CDR1 is DFQATT and CDR2 SNEGSKA (reference sequence). DNA of the CDR3: TGCAGTGCTAGAGAAAGACTAGCGGGATTAGATACGCAGTATTTT. It encodes CSARERLAGLDTQYF.

This clonotype was observed at least ten times. The chain couples TRBV5-1 to TRBJ2-3; D is perhaps TRBD1 (5 bases). The germline gives CDR1 SGHRS, CDR2 YFSETQ. Trimming took off 4 bases at V and 1 base at J, with 13 bases between the two ends. The CDR3 is 15 amino acids. Here the CDR3 reads CASSPQGVGTDTQYF. The CDR3 DNA reads as TGCGCCAGCAGCCCCCAAGGGGTGGGCACAGATACGCAGTATTTT.

In its sample, this clonotype was seen many times. V is TRBV15 and J is TRBJ2-2, with D possibly being TRBD2 (6 bases). The V and J ends lost 0 bases and 4 bases respectively, with 9 bases between them. Per the germline V gene, CDR1 is LNHNV and CDR2 is YYDKDF (reference sequence). This CDR3 has 15 amino acids. CDR3 loop: CATSRERGPTGELFF. The CDR3, as DNA: TGTGCCACCAGCAGAGAGCGGGGTCCCACCGGGGAGCTGTTTTTT. The variable domain in full, with the rest retrieved from reference TRBV15 and TRBJ2-2, is DAMVIQNPRYQVTQFGKPVTLSCSQTLNHNVMYWYQQKSSQAPKLLFHYYDKDFNNEADTPDNFQSRRPNTSFCFLDIRSPGLGDTAMYLCATSRERGPTGELFFGEGSRLTVL.

This clonotype was counted ten times or more. V usage is TRBV20-1 and J usage is TRBJ2-1; TRBD2 agrees at 12 bases. Trimming at V came to 5 bases and at J to 0 bases, leaving 5 bases not matched to a gene. The germline V gene has CDR1 DFQATT and CDR2 SNEGSKA (reference sequence). This CDR3 is built from 16 residues. The CDR3 region has the DNA TGCAGTGCTCCTACGGGACTAGCGGGCTCCTACAATGAGCAGTTCTTC. It translates to CSAPTGLAGSYNEQFF.

In this sample, this clonotype turned up many times. This rearrangement joins TRBV11-2 to TRBJ1-5; D is possibly TRBD1 (5 bases). Per the germline V gene, CDR1 is SGHAT and CDR2 is FQNNGV. The CDR3 length is 15 residues. The V end was cut by 5 bases, the J end by 7 bases, with 18 bases between. The CDR3 protein is CASSRYAGLDQPQHF. The DNA for the CDR3 is TGTGCCAGCAGCCGCTACGCAGGGTTGGACCAGCCCCAGCATTTT.

This clonotype came up many times. J is TRBJ2-5 and V is TRBV7-2; weak D call: TRBD2 (6 bases). Germline assignment: CDR1 SGHTA and CDR2 FQGNSA. The CDR3 has 15 residues. Deletions cut 5 bases from V and 5 bases from J, with 18 bases between. The CDR3 loop reads CASSPHPSSGETQYF. The CDR3, as DNA: TGTGCCAGCAGCCCACATCCCAGCAGCGGGGAGACCCAGTACTTC.

In this sample, this clonotype turned up many times. The V call is TRBV5-1, the J call TRBJ2-2; D remains ambiguous. The CDR3 is made up of 13 amino acids. CDR1 and CDR2 from the germline V gene are SGHRS and YFSETQ. Trimming removed 5 bases at V and 2 bases at J, with 7 bases between. For the CDR3, the DNA is TGCGCCAGCAGACCTGAAAACACCGGGGAGCTGTTTTTT. Translated: CASRPENTGELFF.

This clonotype was observed many times. The chain employs TRBV24-1 and TRBJ2-5; D is possibly TRBD1 or TRBD2 (5 bases each). This CDR3 is 16 amino acids long. The germline CDR1 and CDR2 sequences are KGHDR and SFDVKD. V was pared by 5 bases and J by 2 bases, with 17 bases between. The CDR3 bases are TGTGCCACCAGTGCGGGGCTCCAAGGGAATCAAGAGACCCAGTACTTC. It yields the protein CATSAGLQGNQETQYF.

This clonotype appeared many times. The chain joins TRBV3-1 to TRBJ2-3, with D possibly TRBD1 on 5 matching bases. V was cut by 1 base and J by 6 bases, with 8 bases left in between. The germline V gene has CDR1 LGHDT and CDR2 YNNKEL (reference sequence). The CDR3 totals 13 residues. This CDR3 is CASSQGTYDTQYF. CDR3 DNA: TGTGCCAGCAGCCAAGGGACATACGATACGCAGTATTTT.

This clonotype was seen ten or more times. The chain uses TRBV7-9 and TRBJ1-5; a possible D gene is TRBD1 (5 bases). Trimming left V 1 base short and J 3 bases short, with 10 bases between. From germline, CDR1 is SEHNR and CDR2 FQNEAQ (reference sequence). The CDR3 is 15 residues long. CDR3 in amino acids: CASSLGDSSNQPQHF. CDR3 nucleotide sequence: TGTGCCAGCAGCTTAGGTGACAGCTCCAATCAGCCCCAGCATTTT.

This clonotype was observed at least ten times. The CDR3 sequence: CASSYEGLSGYTF. The CDR3 coding sequence is TGTGCCAGCAGTTACGAGGGGTTATCTGGCTACACCTTC. The chain couples TRBV6-5 to TRBJ1-2; tentative D call: TRBD1 (5 bases). Trimming cost V 2 bases and J 7 bases, with 11 bases left between them. Germline V lookup: CDR1 MNHEY, CDR2 SVGAGI. The CDR3 is 13 residues long.

The chain recombines TRBV7-9 with TRBJ2-7; 7 bases match TRBD1. The V gene end was trimmed by 2 bases and the J gene end by 5 bases; junction bases not matched to a gene: 6. Germline V gives CDR1 SEHNR, CDR2 FQNEAQ (reference sequence). CDR3 length: 14 residues. Here the CDR3 DNA reads TGTGCCAGCAGCTTACTGGACAGGCGCCACGAGCAGTACTTC. Protein product: CASSLLDRRHEQYF.

This clonotype showed up many times. V usage is TRBV18 and J usage is TRBJ2-1; either TRBD1 or TRBD2 may fit D (5 bases each). Germline V gene lookup returns CDR1 KGHSH and CDR2 LQKENI. The V end lost 1 base, the J end lost 7 bases, and 11 bases lay between the germline ends. CDR3 size: 14 residues. The CDR3 DNA reads TGTGCCAGCTCACCACAGGGGACCTGGAATGAGCAGTTCTTC. Its translation: CASSPQGTWNEQFF.

This clonotype has ten or more counts. The rearrangement joins TRBV12-3 or TRBV12-4 to TRBJ2-7; D may be TRBD2 (5 bases). CDR3 size: 15 residues. The germline V and J ends were trimmed by 5 bases and 5 bases, with 19 bases remaining between them. DNA for the CDR3: TGTGCCAGCAGTCCCCACCGGACTGGATTCGACGAGCAGTACTTC. Translation gives CASSPHRTGFDEQYF.

The sample holds many counts of this clonotype. This rearrangement joins TRBV4-3 to TRBJ2-7, with a tentative D call TRBD2 (6 bases). CDR3 length: 15 residues. Germline V lookup: CDR1 LGHNA, CDR2 YSLEER. V lost 1 base, J lost 5 bases, and 15 bases lay in between. The CDR3 coding sequence is TGCGCCAGCAGCCAAGGGGGAGGATGGGGAAACGAGCAGTACTTC. Translated: CASSQGGGWGNEQYF.

This sequence joins TRBV12-3 or TRBV12-4 and TRBJ2-5, with a tentative D call TRBD2 (7 bases). V gave up 6 bases and J gave up 3 bases, with 17 bases separating them. The CDR3 consists of 15 residues. The chain's CDR3 is CASSQGRGGKETQYF. The DNA of the CDR3 is TGTGCCAGCAGCCAAGGAAGGGGGGGCAAAGAGACCCAGTACTTC.

This clonotype occurred a few times. The V call is TRBV6-1, the J call TRBJ2-7; a possible D gene is TRBD2 (5 bases). The CDR3 spans 16 residues. The germline V gene encodes CDR1 MNHNS and CDR2 SASEGT. The germline V and J ends were trimmed by 3 bases and 2 bases, with 17 bases remaining between them. The CDR3 nucleotides read TGTGCCAGCAGTGATCAGAGTCTAGCTGTAACCTACGAGCAGTACTTC. Protein sequence: CASSDQSLAVTYEQYF.

This clonotype was found many times. The CDR3 DNA sequence: TGTGCCAGCACCCCTGGTGAGAGCAAGAGCACAGATACGCAGTATTTT. Amino acids: CASTPGESKSTDTQYF. V gene TRBV25-1 combines with J gene TRBJ2-3; no definite D call. There are 16 residues in the CDR3. In germline, CDR1 is MGHDK, CDR2 SYGVNS. Trimming removed 7 bases at V and 0 bases at J, with 17 bases between.

The sample holds a few counts of this clonotype. J is TRBJ2-7 and V is TRBV4-3; D may be TRBD1 or TRBD2 (7 bases each). Trimming took 4 bases from V and 2 from J, leaving 24 bases between them. The CDR3 extends over 18 amino acids. The germline V gene has CDR1 LGHNA and CDR2 YSLEER. CDR3 sequence reads: CASSLQNVRGGPPYEQYF. DNA of the CDR3: TGCGCCAGCAGCCTTCAAAACGTCAGGGGGGGACCCCCCTACGAGCAGTACTTC.